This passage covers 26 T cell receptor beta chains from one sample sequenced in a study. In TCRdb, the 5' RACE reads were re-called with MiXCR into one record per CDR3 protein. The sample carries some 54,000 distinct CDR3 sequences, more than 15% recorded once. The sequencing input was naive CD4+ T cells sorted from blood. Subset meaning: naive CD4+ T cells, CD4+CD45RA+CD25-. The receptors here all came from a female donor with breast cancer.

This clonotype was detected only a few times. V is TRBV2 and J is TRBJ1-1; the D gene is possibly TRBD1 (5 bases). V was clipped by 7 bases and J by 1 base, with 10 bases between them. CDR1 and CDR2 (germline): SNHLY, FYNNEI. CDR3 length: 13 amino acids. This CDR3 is CASKGQENTEAFF. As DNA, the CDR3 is TGTGCCAGCAAAGGACAAGAGAACACTGAAGCTTTCTTT. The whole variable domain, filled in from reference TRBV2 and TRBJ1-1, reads EPEVTQTPSHQVTQMGQEVILRCVPISNHLYFYWYRQILGQKVEFLVSFYNNEISEKSEIFDDQFSVERPDGSNFTLKIRSTKLEDSAMYFCASKGQENTEAFFGQGTRLTVV.

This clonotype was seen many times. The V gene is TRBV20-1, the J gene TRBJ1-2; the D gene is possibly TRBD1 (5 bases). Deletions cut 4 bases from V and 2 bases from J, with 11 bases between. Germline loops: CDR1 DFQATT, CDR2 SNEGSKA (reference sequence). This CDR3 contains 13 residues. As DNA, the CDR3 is TGCAGTGCTAATGGAGGGGTCAACTATGGCTACACCTTC. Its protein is CSANGGVNYGYTF.

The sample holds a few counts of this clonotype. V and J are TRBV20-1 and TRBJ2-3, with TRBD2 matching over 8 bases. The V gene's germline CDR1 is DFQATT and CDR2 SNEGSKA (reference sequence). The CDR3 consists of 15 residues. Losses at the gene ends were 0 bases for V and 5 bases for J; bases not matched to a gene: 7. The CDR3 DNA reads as TGCAGTGCTAGAGACCCCCGGCGGGGGGAAGATACGCAGTATTTT. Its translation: CSARDPRRGEDTQYF.

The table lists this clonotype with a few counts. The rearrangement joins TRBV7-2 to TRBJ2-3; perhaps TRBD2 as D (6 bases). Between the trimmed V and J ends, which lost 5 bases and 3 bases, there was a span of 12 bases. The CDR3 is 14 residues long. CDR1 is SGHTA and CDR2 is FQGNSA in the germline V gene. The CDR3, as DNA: TGTGCCAGCAGCCGGCGGGGAGCAACAGATACGCAGTATTTT. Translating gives CASSRRGATDTQYF.

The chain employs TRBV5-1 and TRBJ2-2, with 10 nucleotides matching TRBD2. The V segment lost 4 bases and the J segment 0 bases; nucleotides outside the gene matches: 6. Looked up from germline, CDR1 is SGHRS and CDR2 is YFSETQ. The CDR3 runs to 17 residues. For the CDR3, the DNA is TGCGCCAGCAGCAGGCTAGCGGGAGATCCGAACACCGGGGAGCTGTTTTTT. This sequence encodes CASSRLAGDPNTGELFF.

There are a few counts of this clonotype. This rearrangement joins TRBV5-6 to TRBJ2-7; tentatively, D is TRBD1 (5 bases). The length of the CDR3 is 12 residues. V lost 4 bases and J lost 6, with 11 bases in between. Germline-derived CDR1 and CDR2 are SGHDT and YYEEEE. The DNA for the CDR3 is TGTGCCAGCAGCCCACAGGACCGCGAGCAGTACTTC. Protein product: CASSPQDREQYF. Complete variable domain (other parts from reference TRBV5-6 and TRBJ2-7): DAGVTQSPTHLIKTRGQQVTLRCSPKSGHDTVSWYQQALGQGPQFIFQYYEEEERQRGNFPDRFSGHQFPNYSSELNVNALLLGDSALYLCASSPQDREQYFGPGTRLTVT.

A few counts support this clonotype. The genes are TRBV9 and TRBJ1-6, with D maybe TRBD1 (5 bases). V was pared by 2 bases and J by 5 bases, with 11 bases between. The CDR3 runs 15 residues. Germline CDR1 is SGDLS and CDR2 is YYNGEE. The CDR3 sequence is CASSVTGTDNSPLHF. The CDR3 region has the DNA TGTGCCAGCAGCGTTACCGGGACGGATAATTCACCCCTCCACTTT.

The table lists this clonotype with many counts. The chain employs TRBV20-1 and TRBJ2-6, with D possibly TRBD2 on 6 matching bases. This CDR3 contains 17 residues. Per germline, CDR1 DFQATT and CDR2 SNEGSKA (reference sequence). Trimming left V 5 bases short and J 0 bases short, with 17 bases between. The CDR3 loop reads CSARSGQDRSGANVLTF. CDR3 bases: TGCAGTGCTCGCAGCGGGCAGGACCGCTCTGGGGCCAACGTCCTGACTTTC.

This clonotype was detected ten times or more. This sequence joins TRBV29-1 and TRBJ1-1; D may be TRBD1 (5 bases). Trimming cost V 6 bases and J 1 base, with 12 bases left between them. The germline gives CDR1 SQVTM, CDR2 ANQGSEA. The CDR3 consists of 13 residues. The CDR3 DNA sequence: TGCAGCGTCGTGCAGGGCTGGAACACTGAAGCTTTCTTT. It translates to CSVVQGWNTEAFF.

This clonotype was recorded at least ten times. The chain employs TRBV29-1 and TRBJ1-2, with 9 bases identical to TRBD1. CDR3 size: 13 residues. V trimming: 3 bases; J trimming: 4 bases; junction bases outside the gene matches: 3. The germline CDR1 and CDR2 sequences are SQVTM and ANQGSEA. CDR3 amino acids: CSVDLGQGYGYTF. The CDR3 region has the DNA TGCAGCGTTGATTTGGGACAGGGCTATGGCTACACCTTC.

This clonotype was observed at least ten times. CDR3 DNA: TGTGCCAGCAGAAGGAGACCGGCCACAGATACGCAGTATTTT. Encoded protein: CASRRRPATDTQYF. This chain connects TRBV6-5 to TRBJ2-3; the D is unclear. This CDR3 is 14 amino acids long. Looked up from germline, CDR1 is MNHEY and CDR2 is SVGAGI. V was shortened by 6 bases and J by 2 bases, with 12 bases between the two germline ends.

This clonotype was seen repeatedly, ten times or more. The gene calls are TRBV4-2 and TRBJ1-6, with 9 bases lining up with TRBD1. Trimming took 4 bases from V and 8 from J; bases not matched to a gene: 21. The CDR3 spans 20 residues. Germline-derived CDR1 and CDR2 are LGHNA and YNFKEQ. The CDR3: CASSRNKLVGTGGLDSPLHF. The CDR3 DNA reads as TGTGCCAGCAGCCGAAATAAACTGGTGGGCACAGGGGGCCTAGATTCACCCCTCCACTTT.

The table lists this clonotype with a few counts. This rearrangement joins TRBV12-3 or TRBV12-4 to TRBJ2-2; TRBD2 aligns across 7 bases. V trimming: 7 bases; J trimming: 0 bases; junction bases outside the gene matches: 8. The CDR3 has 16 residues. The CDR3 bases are TGTGCCAGCACCCGAGCGGGAACCTCGAACACCGGGGAGCTGTTTTTT. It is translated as CASTRAGTSNTGELFF.

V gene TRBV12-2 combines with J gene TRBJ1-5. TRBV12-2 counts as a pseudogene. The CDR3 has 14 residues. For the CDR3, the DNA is TGTGCAAGTCGCTTAGTGCGTTCCAATCAGCCCCAGCATTTT. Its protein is CASRLVRSNQPQHF.

The CDR3 sequence is CASITSGTSGEQYF. Here the CDR3 DNA reads TGTGCCAGCATCACATCCGGGACTAGCGGCGAGCAGTACTTC. This sequence joins TRBV12-3 or TRBV12-4 and TRBJ2-7, with 11 positions matching TRBD2. Germline trimming cut 7 bases from V and 6 bases from J; bases unmatched to any gene: 8. CDR3 length equals 14 residues.

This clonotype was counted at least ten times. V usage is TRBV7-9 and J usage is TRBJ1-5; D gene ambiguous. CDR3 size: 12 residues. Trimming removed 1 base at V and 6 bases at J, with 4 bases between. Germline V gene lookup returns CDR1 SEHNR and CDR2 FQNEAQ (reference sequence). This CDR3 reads CASSLDSQPQHF. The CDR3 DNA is TGTGCCAGCAGCTTAGACAGTCAGCCCCAGCATTTT.

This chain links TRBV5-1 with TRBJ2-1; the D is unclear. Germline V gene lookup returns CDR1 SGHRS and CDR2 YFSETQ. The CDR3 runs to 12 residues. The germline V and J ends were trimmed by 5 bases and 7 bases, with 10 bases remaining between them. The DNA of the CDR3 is TGCGCCAGCAGGATCGACATTAATGAGCAGTTCTTC. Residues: CASRIDINEQFF.

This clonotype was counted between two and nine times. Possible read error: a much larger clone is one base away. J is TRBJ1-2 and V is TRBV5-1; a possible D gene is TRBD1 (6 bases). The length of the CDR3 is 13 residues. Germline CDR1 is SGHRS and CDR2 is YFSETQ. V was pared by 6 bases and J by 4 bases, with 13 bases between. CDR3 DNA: TGCGCCAGCAATCCGGGGGCGGGCTATGGCTACACCTTC. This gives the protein CASNPGAGYGYTF. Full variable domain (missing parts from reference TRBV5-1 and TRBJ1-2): KAGVTQTPRYLIKTRGQQVTLSCSPISGHRSVSWYQQTPGQGLQFLFEYFSETQRNKGNFPGRFSGRQFSNSRSEMNVSTLELGDSALYLCASNPGAGYGYTFGSGTRLTVV.

CDR3 bases: TGCGCCAGCAGGAGCTCTGGGGCCAACGTCCTGACTTTC. Translated, it gives CASRSSGANVLTF. The chain has TRBV5-1 and TRBJ2-6; D remains unclear. CDR1 and CDR2 (germline): SGHRS, YFSETQ. The CDR3 runs to 13 residues. V gave up 5 bases and J gave up 0 bases, with 3 bases separating them.

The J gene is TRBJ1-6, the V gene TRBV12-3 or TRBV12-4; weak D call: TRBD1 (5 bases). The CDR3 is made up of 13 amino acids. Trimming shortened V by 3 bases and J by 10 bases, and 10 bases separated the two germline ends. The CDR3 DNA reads TGTGCCAGCAGTTTCGACCGGGACTCACCCCTCCACTTT. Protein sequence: CASSFDRDSPLHF.

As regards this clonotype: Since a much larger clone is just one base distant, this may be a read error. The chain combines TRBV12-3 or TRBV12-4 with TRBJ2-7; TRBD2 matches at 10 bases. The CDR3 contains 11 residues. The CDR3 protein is CAGSSGLAEYF. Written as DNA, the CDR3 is TGTGCCGGCAGCTCAGGACTAGCGGAGTACTTC.

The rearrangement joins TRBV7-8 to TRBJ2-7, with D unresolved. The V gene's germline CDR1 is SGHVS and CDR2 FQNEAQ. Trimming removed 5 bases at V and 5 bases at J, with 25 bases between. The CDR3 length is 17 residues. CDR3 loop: CASSPRVSRISLDEQYF. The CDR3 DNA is TGTGCCAGCAGCCCCCGGGTGAGTAGGATCAGTCTGGACGAGCAGTACTTC.

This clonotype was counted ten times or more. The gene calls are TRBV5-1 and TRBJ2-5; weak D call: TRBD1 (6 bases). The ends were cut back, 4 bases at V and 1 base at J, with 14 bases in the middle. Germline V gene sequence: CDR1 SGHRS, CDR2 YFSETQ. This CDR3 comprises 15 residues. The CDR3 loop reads CASSTQLGAQETQYF. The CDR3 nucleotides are TGCGCCAGCAGCACCCAGTTGGGGGCCCAAGAGACCCAGTACTTC.

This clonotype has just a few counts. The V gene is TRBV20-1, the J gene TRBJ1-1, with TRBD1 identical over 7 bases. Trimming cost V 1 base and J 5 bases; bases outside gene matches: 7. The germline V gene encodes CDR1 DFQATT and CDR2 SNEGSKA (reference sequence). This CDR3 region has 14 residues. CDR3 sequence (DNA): TGCAGTGCTAGAGGTGCGGGGACAGTAACTGAAGCTTTCTTT. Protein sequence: CSARGAGTVTEAFF.

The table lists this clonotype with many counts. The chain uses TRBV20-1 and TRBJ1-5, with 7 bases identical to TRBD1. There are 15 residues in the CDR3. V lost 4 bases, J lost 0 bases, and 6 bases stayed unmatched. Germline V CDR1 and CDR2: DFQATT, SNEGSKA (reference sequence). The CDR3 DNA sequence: TGCAGTGCTAAGACAGGGATCTATAGCAATCAGCCCCAGCATTTT. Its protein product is CSAKTGIYSNQPQHF.

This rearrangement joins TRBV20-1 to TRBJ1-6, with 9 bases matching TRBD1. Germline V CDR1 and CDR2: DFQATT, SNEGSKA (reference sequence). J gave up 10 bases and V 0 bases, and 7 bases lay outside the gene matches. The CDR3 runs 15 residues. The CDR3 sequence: CSARDSRQGESPLHF. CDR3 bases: TGCAGTGCTAGAGACTCCCGACAGGGGGAGTCACCCCTCCACTTT.